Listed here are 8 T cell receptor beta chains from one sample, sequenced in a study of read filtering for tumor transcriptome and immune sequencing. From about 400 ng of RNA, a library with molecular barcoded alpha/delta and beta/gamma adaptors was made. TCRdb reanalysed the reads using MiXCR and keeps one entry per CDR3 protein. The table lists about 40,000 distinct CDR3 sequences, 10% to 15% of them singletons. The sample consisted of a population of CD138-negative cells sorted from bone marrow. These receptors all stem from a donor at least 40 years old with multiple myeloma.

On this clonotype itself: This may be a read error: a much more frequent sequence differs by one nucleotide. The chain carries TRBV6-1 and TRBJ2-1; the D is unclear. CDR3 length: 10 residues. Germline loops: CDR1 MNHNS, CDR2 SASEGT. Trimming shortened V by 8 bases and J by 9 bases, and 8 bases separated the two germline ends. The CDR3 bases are TGTGCCAGCGGGTACGGTGAGCAGTTCTTC. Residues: CASGYGEQFF.

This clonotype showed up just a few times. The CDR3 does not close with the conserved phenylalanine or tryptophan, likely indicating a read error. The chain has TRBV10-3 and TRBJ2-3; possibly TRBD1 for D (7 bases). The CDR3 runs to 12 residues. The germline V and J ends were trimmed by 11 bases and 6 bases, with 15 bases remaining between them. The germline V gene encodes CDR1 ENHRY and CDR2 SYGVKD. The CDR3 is CAVTGEADTQYL. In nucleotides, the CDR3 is TGTGCCGTCACAGGGGAGGCCGATACGCAGTATCTT.

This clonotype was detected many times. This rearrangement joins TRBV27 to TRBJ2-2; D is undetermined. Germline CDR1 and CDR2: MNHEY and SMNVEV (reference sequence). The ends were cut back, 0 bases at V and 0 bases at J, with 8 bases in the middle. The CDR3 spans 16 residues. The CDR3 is CASSLSFRANTGELFF. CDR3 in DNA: TGTGCCAGCAGTTTATCCTTCCGCGCGAACACCGGGGAGCTGTTTTTT.

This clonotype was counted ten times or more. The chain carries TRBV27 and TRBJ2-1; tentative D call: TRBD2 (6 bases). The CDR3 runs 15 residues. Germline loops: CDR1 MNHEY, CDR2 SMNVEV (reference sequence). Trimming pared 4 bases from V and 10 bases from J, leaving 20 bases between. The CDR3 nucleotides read TGTGCCAGCAGTTCATCCGGGACTCACGTTCAGGAGCAGTTCTTC. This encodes CASSSSGTHVQEQFF.

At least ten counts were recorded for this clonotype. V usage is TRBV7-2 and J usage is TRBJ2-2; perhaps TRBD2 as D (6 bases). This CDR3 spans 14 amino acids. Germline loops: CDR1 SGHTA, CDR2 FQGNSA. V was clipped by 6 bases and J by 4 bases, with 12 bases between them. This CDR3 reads CASRPGVVTGELFF. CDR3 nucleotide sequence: TGTGCCAGCAGGCCGGGGGTAGTCACCGGGGAGCTGTTTTTT.

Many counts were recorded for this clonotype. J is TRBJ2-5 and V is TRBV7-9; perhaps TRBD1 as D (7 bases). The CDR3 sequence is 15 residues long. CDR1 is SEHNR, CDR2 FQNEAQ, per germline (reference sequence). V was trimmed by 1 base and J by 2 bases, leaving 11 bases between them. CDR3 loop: CASSLVGGQQETQYF. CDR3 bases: TGTGCCAGCAGCTTAGTGGGGGGACAGCAAGAGACCCAGTACTTC.

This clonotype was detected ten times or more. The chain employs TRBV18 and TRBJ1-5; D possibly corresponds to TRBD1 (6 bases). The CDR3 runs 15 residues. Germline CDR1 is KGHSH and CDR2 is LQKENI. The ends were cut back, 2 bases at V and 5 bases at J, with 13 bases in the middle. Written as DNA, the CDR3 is TGTGCCAGCTCACCAGAGGGGGGGGCTTATCAGCCCCAGCATTTT. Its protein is CASSPEGGAYQPQHF.

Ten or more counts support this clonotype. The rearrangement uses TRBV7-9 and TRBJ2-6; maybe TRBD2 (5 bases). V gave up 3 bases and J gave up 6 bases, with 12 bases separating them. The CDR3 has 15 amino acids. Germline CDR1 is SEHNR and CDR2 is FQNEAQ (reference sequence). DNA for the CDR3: TGTGCCAGCAGCTTTAACCTACGGGAGGCCAACGTCCTGACTTTC. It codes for CASSFNLREANVLTF.